This T cell receptor (beta chain) was sequenced for a study of shared T cell receptors in the human thymus. Some clones are missing from TCRdb's copy, which holds only in-frame ones; the method was immunoSEQ multiplex PCR. Of hundreds of thousands of clones listed, approximately 85% were seen once; the top ten hold more than 0.01%. V was shortened by 5 bases and J by 4 bases, with 17 bases between the two germline ends. The length of the CDR3 is 15 residues. Germline CDR1 and CDR2: MNHEY and SVGAGI. This sample also appeared in a second study, on human thymus T cells. That report adds: Donors consisted of healthy Finnish infants (having corrective surgery for congenital heart defects).

The chain combines TRBV6-5 with TRBJ1-2, with D possibly being TRBD1 (5 bases). This sequence was found in a girl less than two years old with a congenital heart defect. Sequencing was performed on thymocytes. CDR3 coding DNA: TGTGCCAGCAGTGGACATGGGAATGCCAGCTATGGCTACACCTTC. This translates into CASSGHGNASYGYTF.